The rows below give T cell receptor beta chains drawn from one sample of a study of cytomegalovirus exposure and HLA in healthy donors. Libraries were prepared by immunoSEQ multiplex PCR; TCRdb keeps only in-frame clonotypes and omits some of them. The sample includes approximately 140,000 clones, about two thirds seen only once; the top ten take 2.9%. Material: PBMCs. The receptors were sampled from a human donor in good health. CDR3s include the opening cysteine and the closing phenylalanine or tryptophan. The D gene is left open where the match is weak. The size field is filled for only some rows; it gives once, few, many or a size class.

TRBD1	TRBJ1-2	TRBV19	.	TGTGCCACGCGGACGGGGGACAGGGGGGACTATGGCTACACCTTC	CATRTGDRGDYGYTF
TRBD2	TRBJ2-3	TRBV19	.	TGTGCCAGTAGTATAGTTTCTAGCGGGAGGTTCTTCGGAGATACGCAGTATTTT	CASSIVSSGRFFGDTQYF
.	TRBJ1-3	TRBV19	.	TGTGCCAGTAACCCCTCCGGCAGGGTCGGAAACACCATATATTTT	CASNPSGRVGNTIYF
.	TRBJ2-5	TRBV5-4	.	TGTGCCAGCAGCTCGGATGCGGGGAAGCAAGAGACCCAGTACTTC	CASSSDAGKQETQYF
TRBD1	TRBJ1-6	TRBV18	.	TGTGCCAGCTCTTGGGGACAGGGGAATTCACCCCTCCACTTT	CASSWGQGNSPLHF
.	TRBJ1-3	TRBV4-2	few	TGTGCCAGCAGCCAAACCCCTCCGGGCTCTGGAAACACCATATATTTT	CASSQTPPGSGNTIYF
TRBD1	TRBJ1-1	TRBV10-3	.	TGTGCCATCAGGGACAGGTCAGAAGCTTTCTTT	CAIRDRSEAFF
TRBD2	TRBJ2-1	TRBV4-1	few	TGCGCCAGCAGCCTGCGACTAGCCGCTCCCCTTTACAATGAGCAGTTCTTC	CASSLRLAAPLYNEQFF
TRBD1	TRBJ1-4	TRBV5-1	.	TGCGCCAGCAGCTTGGGGACAGGGGGGGAAAAACTGTTTTTT	CASSLGTGGEKLFF
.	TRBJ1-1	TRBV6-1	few	TGTGCCAGCAGATCGGGGGGCAACACTGAAGCTTTCTTT	CASRSGGNTEAFF
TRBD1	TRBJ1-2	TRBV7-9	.	TGTGCCAGCACTCCCGGACAGGGCTTTAACTATGGCTACACCTTC	CASTPGQGFNYGYTF
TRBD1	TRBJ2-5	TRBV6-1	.	TGTGCCAGCAGGCCCGGGACAGGGAGTTTAGCCCAGTACTTC	CASRPGTGSLAQYF
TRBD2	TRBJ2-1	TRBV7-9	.	TGTGCCAGCAGCCCATTAGCGGGAGTGGCTTACAATGAGCAGTTCTTC	CASSPLAGVAYNEQFF
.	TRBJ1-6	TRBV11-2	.	TGTGCCAGCAAGGGTACGGGGAGGTATAATTCACCCCTCCACTTT	CASKGTGRYNSPLHF
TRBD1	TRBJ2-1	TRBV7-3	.	TGTGCCAGCAGCTTAAGACCCCTCGACAGGGCTTCATCCTACAATGAGCAGTTCTTC	CASSLRPLDRASSYNEQFF
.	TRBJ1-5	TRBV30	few	TGTGCCTGGAAGGCGGATCGACGGGGGCCCCAGCATTTT	CAWKADRRGPQHF
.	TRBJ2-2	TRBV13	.	TGTGCCAGCAGCTCCGCGGGGGCACGCCTCGTCACCGGGGAGCTGTTTTTT	CASSSAGARLVTGELFF
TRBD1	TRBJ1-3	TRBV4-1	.	TGCGCCAGCAGCCAAGAAGTGACAGGGCCGTTAAACACCATATATTTT	CASSQEVTGPLNTIYF
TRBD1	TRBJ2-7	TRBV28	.	TGTGCCAGCAGTCCCGGGACAGGGGACGAGCAGTACTTC	CASSPGTGDEQYF
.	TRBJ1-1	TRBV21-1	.	TGTGCCAGCAGCAAAGCCCATAGGGAGTCGAACACTGAAGCTTTCTTT	CASSKAHRESNTEAFF
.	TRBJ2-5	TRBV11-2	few	TGTGCCAGCAGCTTAGGGTTGGGAGATCAAGAGACCCAGTACTTC	CASSLGLGDQETQYF
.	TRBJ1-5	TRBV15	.	TGTGCCACCAGCTCAACTTCCCAGAGGTCCCGGATCAATCAGCCCCAGCATTTT	CATSSTSQRSRINQPQHF
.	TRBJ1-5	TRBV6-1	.	TGTGCCAGCAGACGACCGGGTAATGATCAGCCCCAGCATTTT	CASRRPGNDQPQHF
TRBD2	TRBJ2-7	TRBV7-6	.	TGTGCCAGCAGCTTTAGGGCGGGGACTAGCGGGATGGGAAACGAGCAGTACTTC	CASSFRAGTSGMGNEQYF
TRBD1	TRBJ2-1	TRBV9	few	TGTGCCAGCAGCGCCCGGGACAGGGGTGGGGATGAGCAGTTCTTC	CASSARDRGGDEQFF
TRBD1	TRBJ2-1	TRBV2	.	TGTGCCAGCAGTGAGGCACCGTGGACAGGGGGTCTGGATGAGCAGTTCTTC	CASSEAPWTGGLDEQFF
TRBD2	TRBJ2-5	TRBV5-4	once	TGTGCCAGCAGCTTGTGGACTAGCGGGAGTCATAAGACCCAGTACTTC	CASSLWTSGSHKTQYF
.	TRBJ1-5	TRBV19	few	TGTGCCAGTACAAACCGGGGCAGGGGTGTCCAGGGCAATCAGCCCCAGCATTTT	CASTNRGRGVQGNQPQHF
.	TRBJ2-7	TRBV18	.	TGTGCCAGCTCTCCCGGACGGGGGTACGAGCAGTACTTC	CASSPGRGYEQYF
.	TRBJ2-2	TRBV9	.	TGTGCCAGCAGCGTGACAGGCAACACCGGGGAGCTGTTTTTT	CASSVTGNTGELFF
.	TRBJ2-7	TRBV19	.	TGTGCCAGTAGTATTCGCAACAGACCCTACGAGCAGTACTTC	CASSIRNRPYEQYF
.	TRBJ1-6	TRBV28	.	TGTGCCAGCAGTATCTTACTGCAAGTTAATTCACCCCTCCACTTT	CASSILLQVNSPLHF
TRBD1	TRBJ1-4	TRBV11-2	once	TGTGCCAGCAGCCCCAGGGCAGGGGGAACTAATGAAAAACTGTTTTTT	CASSPRAGGTNEKLFF
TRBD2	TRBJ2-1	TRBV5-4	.	TGTGCCAGCAGCACCACCGGCGGCGGGAGAGGGAACAATGAGCAGTTCTTC	CASSTTGGGRGNNEQFF
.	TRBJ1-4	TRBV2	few	TGTGCCAGCAGGGGGGGGCTAATTGAAAAACTGTTTTTT	CASRGGLIEKLFF
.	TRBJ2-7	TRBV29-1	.	TGCAGCGTTGGGCTAGGGGGCTCCTACGAGCAGTACTTC	CSVGLGGSYEQYF
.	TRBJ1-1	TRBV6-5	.	TGTGCCAGCAGTTCCGGGTCCTACGGGGCTTTCTTT	CASSSGSYGAFF